This entry lists 20 T cell receptor beta chains sequenced from one sample in a study of response to subunit inactivated influenza vaccine. TCRdb redid the calling of the RT-PCR reads with MiXCR, one entry per CDR3 protein. The sample includes around 530,000 distinct CDR3 sequences, 12% of them seen just once. The sequencing here drew on PBMCs from blood, taken on the day of vaccination. The source is a man in his fifties who received an inactivated influenza vaccine.

This clonotype was recorded a few times. The gene calls are TRBV27 and TRBJ2-3, with 8 nucleotides matching TRBD2. Germline CDR1 is MNHEY and CDR2 is SMNVEV (reference sequence). This CDR3 spans 17 amino acids. V dropped 4 bases and J dropped 2; count of bases not matched to a gene: 11. The CDR3 coding sequence is TGTGCCAGCAGTTCATGGGGTAGCGGGAAGTCCACAGATACGCAGTATTTT. It codes for CASSSWGSGKSTDTQYF.

The J gene is TRBJ1-5, the V gene TRBV19, with D unclear. The CDR3 sequence is 12 residues long. Trimming pared 9 bases from V and 3 bases from J, leaving 9 bases between. Germline assignment: CDR1 LNHDA and CDR2 SQIVND (reference sequence). The CDR3 here is CARYRPNQPQHF. As DNA, the CDR3 is TGTGCCAGGTACAGACCCAATCAGCCCCAGCATTTT.

The chain is built from TRBV27 and TRBJ1-2, with 7 bases lining up with TRBD1. Losses at the gene ends were 6 bases for V and 5 bases for J; bases not matched to a gene: 9. Germline CDR1 is MNHEY and CDR2 is SMNVEV (reference sequence). This CDR3 is built from 14 residues. This CDR3 is CASRQGMEPYGYTF. The CDR3, as DNA: TGTGCCAGCAGACAGGGGATGGAACCTTATGGCTACACCTTC.

This clonotype has more than one count but fewer than ten. The rearrangement links TRBV20-1 to TRBJ2-7, with D hard to call. The CDR3 has 13 residues. V was clipped by 6 bases and J by 4 bases, with 16 bases between them. Looked up from germline, CDR1 is DFQATT and CDR2 is SNEGSKA (reference sequence). The CDR3 nucleotides read TGCAGTGCCACATTGGCCAGCGCGTACGAGCAGTACTTC. Its protein is CSATLASAYEQYF.

This clonotype was found a few times. The V call is TRBV5-5, the J call TRBJ1-2; 8 bases line up with TRBD1. The CDR3 has 14 residues. The germline V gene has CDR1 SGHKS and CDR2 YYEKEE (reference sequence). V gave up 7 bases and J gave up 5 bases; unmatched junction bases: 10. CDR3 loop: CASLWGTGLYGYTF. As DNA, the CDR3 is TGTGCCAGCCTCTGGGGGACAGGCCTATATGGCTACACCTTC.

Only a few counts were recorded for this clonotype. The CDR3 coding sequence is TGTGCCACCAGTGATCCCTGGAGACAGGACAGAGGGCAGTTCTTC. Translation gives CATSDPWRQDRGQFF. The chain is built from TRBV24-1 and TRBJ2-1, with D possibly TRBD1 on 6 matching bases. V gave up 3 bases and J gave up 12 bases, with 20 bases separating them. Germline-derived CDR1 and CDR2 are KGHDR and SFDVKD. The CDR3 runs 15 residues.

A few counts support this clonotype. The genes are TRBV5-1 and TRBJ1-4, with 9 bases identical to TRBD1. The V gene's germline CDR1 is SGHRS and CDR2 YFSETQ. The ends lost 4 bases at V and 8 bases at J; junction bases unmatched: 9. This CDR3 region has 15 residues. CDR3 sequence reads: CASSRGQGIQEKLFF. CDR3 nucleotides: TGCGCCAGCAGCCGCGGACAGGGGATTCAGGAAAAACTGTTTTTT.

V is TRBV6-2 or TRBV6-3 and J is TRBJ2-1; 7 nucleotides align to TRBD1. The CDR3 loop spans 14 amino acids. The V gene end was trimmed by 6 bases and the J gene end by 9 bases; junction bases not matched to a gene: 11. Germline CDR1 MNHEY, CDR2 SVGEGT. The CDR3 bases are TGTGCCAGCAGCGATACAGGGGTTGTTGGTGAGCAGTTCTTC. Translated, it gives CASSDTGVVGEQFF.

This clonotype appeared a few times. The chain has TRBV24-1 and TRBJ2-3, with 7 bases lining up with TRBD2. This CDR3 has 12 amino acids. Per the germline V gene, CDR1 is KGHDR and CDR2 is SFDVKD. J was trimmed by 5 bases and V by 9 bases; bases with no gene match: 4. CDR3: CATAAGEDTQYF. The CDR3 region has the DNA TGTGCCACCGCTGCGGGAGAAGATACGCAGTATTTT.

This clonotype occurred many times. V is TRBV20-1 and J is TRBJ2-5; 12 nucleotides agree with TRBD2. Trimming cost V 4 bases and J 4 bases; bases outside gene matches: 7. The CDR3 has 15 amino acids. Germline lookup yields CDR1 DFQATT and CDR2 SNEGSKA (reference sequence). CDR3 DNA sequence: TGCAGTGCTACCTCGACTAGCGGGAGCCTAGAGACCCAGTACTTC. Residues: CSATSTSGSLETQYF.

This clonotype showed up many times. The V and J genes are TRBV5-1 and TRBJ2-2; weak D call: TRBD2 (6 bases). Per the germline V gene, CDR1 is SGHRS and CDR2 is YFSETQ. Trimming took 0 bases from V and 2 from J, leaving 11 bases between them. The CDR3 is made up of 16 amino acids. The CDR3 loop reads CASSLGTTSNTGELFF. The CDR3 nucleotides are TGCGCCAGCAGCTTGGGGACAACTAGCAACACCGGGGAGCTGTTTTTT.

This clonotype has at least ten counts. This chain connects TRBV20-1 to TRBJ2-1; D is unclear. V was trimmed by 0 bases and J by 0 bases, leaving 9 bases between them. Germline CDR1 reads DFQATT; CDR2 reads SNEGSKA (reference sequence). The CDR3 contains 15 residues. The CDR3 is CSARDLVGSYNEQFF. The CDR3 nucleotides read TGCAGTGCTAGAGATCTAGTTGGCTCCTACAATGAGCAGTTCTTC.

This clonotype was seen repeatedly, ten times or more. The chain uses TRBV4-1 and TRBJ2-2; no firm D call. Per the germline V gene, CDR1 is MGHRA and CDR2 is YSYEKL. The CDR3 contains 16 residues. V was shortened by 4 bases and J by 5 bases, with 17 bases between the two germline ends. CDR3 bases: TGCGCCAGCAGCCGAATGGCGGACGGACCGACCGGGGAGCTGTTTTTT. Amino acids: CASSRMADGPTGELFF.

This clonotype was counted a few times. The V gene is TRBV25-1, the J gene TRBJ1-2; D is undetermined. The CDR3 runs 11 residues. The ends were cut back, 1 base at V and 9 bases at J, with 6 bases in the middle. CDR1 and CDR2 (germline): MGHDK, SYGVNS. CDR3 residues: CASSESVRYTF. The CDR3, as DNA: TGTGCCAGCAGTGAATCTGTCCGCTACACCTTC.

This clonotype was seen only a few times. This sequence joins TRBV5-1 and TRBJ2-4; 7 bases map to TRBD1. With 4 bases clipped from V and 0 bases from J, the junction kept 13 bases outside the gene matches. The CDR3 has 18 amino acids. Germline V gene sequence: CDR1 SGHRS, CDR2 YFSETQ. CDR3: CASSTYSPGQLAKNIQYF. In nucleotides, the CDR3 is TGCGCCAGCAGCACATACTCCCCGGGACAGCTAGCCAAAAACATTCAGTACTTC.

This clonotype appeared many times. This CDR3 reads CASSYTAGSYNEQFF. The CDR3 region has the DNA TGTGCCAGCAGCTACACTGCGGGCTCCTACAATGAGCAGTTCTTC. The chain joins TRBV11-2 to TRBJ2-1, with D possibly matching TRBD2 (5 bases). There are 15 residues in the CDR3. The ends were cut back, 4 bases at V and 0 bases at J, with 10 bases in the middle. Germline CDR1 and CDR2: SGHAT and FQNNGV.

This clonotype was found a few times. The chain uses TRBV12-3 or TRBV12-4 and TRBJ2-7; D is undetermined. The V and J ends lost 6 bases and 5 bases respectively, with 14 bases between them. This CDR3 is built from 13 residues. The CDR3 loop is CASRITQSHEQYF. CDR3 DNA: TGTGCCAGCAGAATTACACAAAGTCACGAGCAGTACTTC.

This sequence joins TRBV6-2 or TRBV6-3 and TRBJ2-7; 8 positions match TRBD1. Unmatched junction bases numbered 10, after V lost 4 bases and J lost 5 bases. This CDR3 has 15 residues. Germline V gene lookup returns CDR1 MNHEY and CDR2 SVGEGT. DNA of the CDR3: TGTGCCAGCAGTTCCCTCGGACAGGGAAACGACGAGCAGTACTTC. Protein: CASSSLGQGNDEQYF.

About this clonotype itself: A much larger clone lies one base from this, so it may be a read error. This chain connects TRBV10-3 to TRBJ2-2, with 10 bases aligning to TRBD1. Germline V gives CDR1 ENHRY, CDR2 SYGVKD. CDR3 length: 16 amino acids. As DNA, the CDR3 is TGTGCCATCAGTGGGACAGGGGGTTCGAACATCGGGGAGCTGTTTTTT. It yields the protein CAISGTGGSNIGELFF.

V is TRBV29-1 and J is TRBJ1-1; D gene uncertain. The CDR3 contains 13 residues. Germline V lookup: CDR1 SQVTM, CDR2 ANQGSEA. Trimming removed 2 bases from V and 1 base from J, with 8 bases in between. CDR3: CSVERQPNTEAFF. Written as DNA, the CDR3 is TGCAGCGTTGAAAGGCAGCCGAACACTGAAGCTTTCTTT.